This TCR beta chain was captured by sequencing in a study of blood T cells in healthy people across ages. The use of a sample-barcoded 5' primer and a J-beta primer mix characterized a second PCR of about 7 to 12 cycles. TCRdb used MiXCR to reprocess the 5' RACE reads, holding one entry per CDR3 protein. The profile shows some 710,000 distinct CDR3 sequences, 35% to 50% of them singletons. This receptor was taken from a man aged 80 or over in good health. The sequenced sample was blood.

DNA for the CDR3: TGTGCCATCAGTGAGAGCGGGCTCCAAGAGACCCAGTACTTC. It translates to CAISESGLQETQYF. The V call is TRBV10-3, the J call TRBJ2-5, with D possibly matching TRBD2 (6 bases). The CDR3 runs to 14 residues. Germline V gene lookup returns CDR1 ENHRY and CDR2 SYGVKD. The V end was cut by 2 bases, the J end by 1 base, with 8 bases between.